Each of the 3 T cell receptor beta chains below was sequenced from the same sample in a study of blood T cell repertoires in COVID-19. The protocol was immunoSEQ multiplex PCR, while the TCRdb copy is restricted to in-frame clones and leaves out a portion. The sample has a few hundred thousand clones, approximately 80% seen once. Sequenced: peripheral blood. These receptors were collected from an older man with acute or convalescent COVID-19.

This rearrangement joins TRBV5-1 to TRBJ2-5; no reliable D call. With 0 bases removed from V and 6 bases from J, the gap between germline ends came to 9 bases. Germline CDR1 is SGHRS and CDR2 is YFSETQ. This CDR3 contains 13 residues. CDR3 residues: CASSLAGLKTQYF. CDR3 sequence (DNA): TGCGCCAGCAGCTTGGCTGGGCTGAAGACCCAGTACTTC.

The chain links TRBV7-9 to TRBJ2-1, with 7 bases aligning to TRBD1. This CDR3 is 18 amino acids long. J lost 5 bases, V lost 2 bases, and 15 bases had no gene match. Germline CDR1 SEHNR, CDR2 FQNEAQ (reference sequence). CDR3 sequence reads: CASSLTWGGAGGHNEQFF. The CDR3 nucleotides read TGTGCCAGCAGCTTAACCTGGGGTGGGGCAGGGGGTCACAATGAGCAGTTCTTC. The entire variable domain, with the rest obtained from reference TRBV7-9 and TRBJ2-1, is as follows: DTGVSQNPRHKITKRGQNVTFRCDPISEHNRLYWYRQTLGQGPEFLTYFQNEAQLEKSRLLSDRFSAERPKGSFSTLEIQRTEQGDSAMYLCASSLTWGGAGGHNEQFFGPGTRLTVL.

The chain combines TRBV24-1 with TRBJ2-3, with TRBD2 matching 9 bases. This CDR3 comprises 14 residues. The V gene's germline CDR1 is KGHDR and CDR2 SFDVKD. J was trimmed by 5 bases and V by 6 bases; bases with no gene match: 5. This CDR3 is CATSSGGRGDTQYF. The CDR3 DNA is TGTGCCACCAGTAGCGGGGGGCGTGGAGATACGCAGTATTTT.